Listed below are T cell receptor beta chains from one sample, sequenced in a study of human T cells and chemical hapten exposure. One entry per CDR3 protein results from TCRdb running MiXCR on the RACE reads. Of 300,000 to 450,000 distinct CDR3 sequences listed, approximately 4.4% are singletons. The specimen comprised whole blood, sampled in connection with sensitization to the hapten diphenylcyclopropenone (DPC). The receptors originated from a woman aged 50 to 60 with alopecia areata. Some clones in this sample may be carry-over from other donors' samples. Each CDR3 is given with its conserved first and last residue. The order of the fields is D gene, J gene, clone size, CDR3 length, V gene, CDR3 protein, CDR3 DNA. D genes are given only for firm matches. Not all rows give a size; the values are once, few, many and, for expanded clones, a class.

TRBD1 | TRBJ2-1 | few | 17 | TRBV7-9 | CASSPPIDRDSYNEQFF | TGTGCCAGCAGCCCCCCGATTGACAGGGACTCCTACAATGAGCAGTTCTTC
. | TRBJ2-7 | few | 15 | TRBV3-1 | CASSRDGQGSREQYF | TGTGCCAGCAGCCGGGACGGGCAGGGAAGCCGCGAGCAGTACTTC
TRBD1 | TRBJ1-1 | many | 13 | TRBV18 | CASSGTGRTEAFF | TGTGCCAGCTCGGGGACAGGGCGCACTGAAGCTTTCTTT
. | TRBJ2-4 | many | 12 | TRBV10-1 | CASSEPRRIQYF | TGCGCCAGCAGTGAGCCACGGAGGATTCAGTACTTC
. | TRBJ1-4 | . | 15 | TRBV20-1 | CSATIPQGRNEKLFF | TGCAGTGCTACTATTCCTCAGGGGAGGAATGAAAAACTGTTTTTT
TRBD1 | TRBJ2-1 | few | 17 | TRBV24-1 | CATSDPPGTGTYNEQFF | TGTGCCACCAGTGATCCCCCAGGGACAGGGACCTACAATGAGCAGTTCTTC
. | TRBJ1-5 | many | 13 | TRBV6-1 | CASSDRSREPQHF | TGTGCCAGCAGTGACAGGTCCAGGGAGCCCCAGCATTTT
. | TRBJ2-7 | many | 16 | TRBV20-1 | CSARDRAGSEHYEQYF | TGCAGTGCTAGAGATCGCGCCGGTTCCGAGCACTACGAGCAGTACTTC
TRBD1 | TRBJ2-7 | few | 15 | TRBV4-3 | CASSQEGDRGYEQYF | TGCGCCAGCAGCCAAGAAGGAGACAGGGGCTACGAGCAGTACTTC
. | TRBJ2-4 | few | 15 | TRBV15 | CATSRNRDSENIQYF | TGTGCCACCAGCAGGAATCGGGACTCAGAAAACATTCAGTACTTC
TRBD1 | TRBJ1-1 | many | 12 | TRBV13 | CASHDRDTEAFF | TGTGCCAGCCACGACAGGGACACTGAAGCTTTCTTT
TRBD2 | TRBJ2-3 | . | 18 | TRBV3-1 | CASSPTSGGASSTDTQYF | TGTGCCAGCAGTCCGACTAGCGGGGGGGCCTCTAGCACAGATACGCAGTATTTT
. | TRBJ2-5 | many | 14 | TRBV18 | CASSPSQNRETQYF | TGTGCCAGCTCACCAAGTCAGAACCGAGAGACCCAGTACTTC
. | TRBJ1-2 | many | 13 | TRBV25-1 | CAIGDGVGYGYTF | TGTGCCATTGGGGACGGGGTCGGCTATGGCTACACCTTC
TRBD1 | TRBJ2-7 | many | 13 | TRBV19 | CATRTGGTYEQYF | TGTGCCACCAGGACAGGGGGCACCTACGAGCAGTACTTC
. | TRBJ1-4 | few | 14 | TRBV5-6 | CASSFGVGDEKLFF | TGTGCCAGCAGCTTCGGGGTGGGAGATGAAAAACTGTTTTTT
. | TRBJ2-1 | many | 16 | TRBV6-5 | CASSPAGLSSYNEQFF | TGTGCCAGCAGTCCCGCCGGACTCAGCTCCTACAATGAGCAGTTCTTC